A selection of T cell receptor beta chains follows, all from one sample in a study of cytomegalovirus exposure and HLA in healthy donors. Some clones are missing from TCRdb's copy, which holds only in-frame ones; the method was immunoSEQ multiplex PCR. There are about 200,000 clones in the sample; 82% occur only once, and roughly 0.098% lies in the top ten. Sequencing was performed on PBMCs. The receptors were sampled from a boy between 2 and 10 years old in good health and CMV-seronegative. The CDR3 runs from the conserved cysteine through the conserved F or W. Each record gives: CDR3 protein, CDR3 DNA, clone size, D gene, J gene, V gene. A D gene is named only where the DNA matches it firmly. Clone size is not always given. Where it is, it says once, few, many or a class for expanded clones.

CDR3 protein: CASSPSGGPETGELFF
CDR3 DNA: TGCGCCAGCAGCCCTAGCGGGGGCCCCGAGACCGGGGAGCTGTTTTTT
clone size: NA
D gene: TRBD2
J gene: TRBJ2-2
V gene: TRBV4-1

CDR3 protein: CASSSGGNQPQHF
CDR3 DNA: TGTGCCAGCAGCTCCGGGGGCAATCAGCCCCAGCATTTT
clone size: NA
D gene: NA
J gene: TRBJ1-5
V gene: TRBV7-3

CDR3 protein: CASGGTGNTGELFF
CDR3 DNA: TGTGCCAGCGGCGGAACAGGGAACACCGGGGAGCTGTTTTTT
clone size: NA
D gene: NA
J gene: TRBJ2-2
V gene: TRBV11-3

CDR3 protein: CASSLGKGAEAFF
CDR3 DNA: TGCGCCAGCAGCTTGGGGAAAGGGGCTGAAGCTTTCTTT
clone size: NA
D gene: NA
J gene: TRBJ1-1
V gene: TRBV5-1

CDR3 protein: CASRPGQNPQETQYF
CDR3 DNA: TGTGCCAGCAGACCGGGACAGAACCCCCAAGAGACCCAGTACTTC
clone size: NA
D gene: TRBD1
J gene: TRBJ2-5
V gene: TRBV7-2

CDR3 protein: CASSSSGSYGYTF
CDR3 DNA: TGTGCCAGCAGTTCGTCGGGGTCCTATGGCTACACCTTC
clone size: NA
D gene: NA
J gene: TRBJ1-2
V gene: TRBV27

CDR3 protein: CASSIQAGTEGYTF
CDR3 DNA: TGTGCCAGTAGTATACAGGCGGGGACAGAAGGCTACACCTTC
clone size: NA
D gene: TRBD1
J gene: TRBJ1-2
V gene: TRBV19

CDR3 protein: CASSLSGRVTQYF
CDR3 DNA: TGTGCCAGCAGCTTATCAGGGAGGGTGACCCAGTACTTC
clone size: few
D gene: TRBD2
J gene: TRBJ2-5
V gene: TRBV7-9

CDR3 protein: CATSSGSGGPGEETQYF
CDR3 DNA: TGTGCCACCAGCAGTGGTAGCGGGGGGCCCGGGGAGGAGACCCAGTACTTC
clone size: once
D gene: TRBD2
J gene: TRBJ2-5
V gene: TRBV15

CDR3 protein: CATGGTAIYGYTF
CDR3 DNA: TGTGCCACGGGGGGGACAGCTATCTATGGCTACACCTTC
clone size: once
D gene: TRBD1
J gene: TRBJ1-2
V gene: TRBV19

CDR3 protein: CASSQVAGVWRETQYF
CDR3 DNA: TGTGCCAGCAGCCAAGTCGCGGGTGTCTGGAGGGAGACCCAGTACTTC
clone size: NA
D gene: NA
J gene: TRBJ2-5
V gene: TRBV4-2

CDR3 protein: CASSRSGGAGDTQYF
CDR3 DNA: TGTGCCAGCAGCCGTAGCGGGGGGGCCGGGGATACGCAGTATTTT
clone size: NA
D gene: TRBD2
J gene: TRBJ2-3
V gene: TRBV13

CDR3 protein: CASSESLGPYTQYF
CDR3 DNA: TGTGCCAGCAGTGAATCTCTGGGGCCGTATACGCAGTATTTT
clone size: NA
D gene: NA
J gene: TRBJ2-3
V gene: TRBV6-1

CDR3 protein: CASSQGGQGPYEQYF
CDR3 DNA: TGCGCCAGCAGCCAAGGGGGTCAGGGGCCCTACGAGCAGTACTTC
clone size: NA
D gene: NA
J gene: TRBJ2-7
V gene: TRBV4-1

CDR3 protein: CASSLVRGGNEQYF
CDR3 DNA: TGTGCCAGCAGCTTGGTGCGGGGGGGGAACGAGCAGTACTTC
clone size: few
D gene: TRBD2
J gene: TRBJ2-7
V gene: TRBV5-4

CDR3 protein: CSVSPQGQSGYTF
CDR3 DNA: TGCAGCGTGAGCCCCCAGGGACAAAGTGGCTACACCTTC
clone size: NA
D gene: NA
J gene: TRBJ1-2
V gene: TRBV29-1

CDR3 protein: CASSPGGTWLKDEQYF
CDR3 DNA: TGTGCCAGCAGCCCGGGAGGGACGTGGTTAAAGGACGAGCAGTACTTC
clone size: NA
D gene: TRBD2
J gene: TRBJ2-7
V gene: TRBV5-6

CDR3 protein: CASSETGTGSYEQYF
CDR3 DNA: TGTGCCAGCAGTGAAACAGGCACAGGGTCCTACGAGCAGTACTTC
clone size: NA
D gene: NA
J gene: TRBJ2-7
V gene: TRBV6-1

CDR3 protein: CASSVGSGVGNEQFF
CDR3 DNA: TGTGCCAGCAGCGTCGGGAGCGGGGTGGGCAATGAGCAGTTCTTC
clone size: once
D gene: TRBD2
J gene: TRBJ2-1
V gene: TRBV9

CDR3 protein: CASSVVGSGHNEQFF
CDR3 DNA: TGTGCCAGCAGCGTAGTGGGTAGCGGCCACAATGAGCAGTTCTTC
clone size: NA
D gene: NA
J gene: TRBJ2-1
V gene: TRBV9

CDR3 protein: CASSYSGAITHEQFF
CDR3 DNA: TGTGCCAGCAGTTACTCAGGGGCGATCACCCATGAGCAGTTCTTC
clone size: NA
D gene: NA
J gene: TRBJ2-1
V gene: TRBV6-5

CDR3 protein: CASSRGQGNTGELFF
CDR3 DNA: TGCGCCAGCAGTCGAGGACAGGGTAACACCGGGGAGCTGTTTTTT
clone size: NA
D gene: TRBD1
J gene: TRBJ2-2
V gene: TRBV23-1

CDR3 protein: CASSSHDFSGGRNEQFF
CDR3 DNA: TGTGCCAGCAGCTCACATGACTTCAGCGGGGGGCGCAATGAGCAGTTCTTC
clone size: NA
D gene: TRBD2
J gene: TRBJ2-1
V gene: TRBV11-2

CDR3 protein: CASSRPDRDYSNQPQHF
CDR3 DNA: TGTGCCAGCAGCCGGCCTGACCGGGACTATAGCAATCAGCCCCAGCATTTT
clone size: NA
D gene: NA
J gene: TRBJ1-5
V gene: TRBV7-9

CDR3 protein: CSVSTGYEQYF
CDR3 DNA: TGCAGCGTCTCTACAGGGTACGAGCAGTACTTC
clone size: NA
D gene: NA
J gene: TRBJ2-7
V gene: TRBV29-1

CDR3 protein: CASSLPTNPPVSGELFF
CDR3 DNA: TGTGCCAGCAGCCTACCGACAAACCCACCTGTTTCCGGGGAGCTGTTTTTT
clone size: NA
D gene: NA
J gene: TRBJ2-2
V gene: TRBV7-2

CDR3 protein: CASGGAGVQETQYF
CDR3 DNA: TGTGCCAGCGGAGGGGCGGGGGTCCAAGAGACCCAGTACTTC
clone size: NA
D gene: TRBD2
J gene: TRBJ2-5
V gene: TRBV7-6

CDR3 protein: CASSLASGFSGNTIYF
CDR3 DNA: TGTGCCAGCAGCTTAGCGAGCGGATTCTCTGGAAACACCATATATTTT
clone size: NA
D gene: NA
J gene: TRBJ1-3
V gene: TRBV7-6

CDR3 protein: CASIPGGRTEAFF
CDR3 DNA: TGTGCCAGCATCCCCGGAGGAAGGACTGAAGCTTTCTTT
clone size: NA
D gene: NA
J gene: TRBJ1-1
V gene: TRBV28

CDR3 protein: CASSFRSGGYEQYF
CDR3 DNA: TGTGCCAGCAGCTTTAGGTCAGGGGGCTACGAGCAGTACTTC
clone size: NA
D gene: TRBD1
J gene: TRBJ2-7
V gene: TRBV7-9

CDR3 protein: CATSRDIGLAEQYF
CDR3 DNA: TGTGCCACCAGCAGAGATATCGGACTAGCCGAGCAGTACTTC
clone size: NA
D gene: TRBD2
J gene: TRBJ2-7
V gene: TRBV15

CDR3 protein: CASSYAGLDEQFF
CDR3 DNA: TGTGCCAGCAGTTACGCAGGATTAGATGAGCAGTTCTTC
clone size: few
D gene: NA
J gene: TRBJ2-1
V gene: TRBV6-5

CDR3 protein: CASSEVGTSRPQHF
CDR3 DNA: TGTGCCAGCAGTGAAGTGGGTACCTCTAGGCCCCAGCATTTT
clone size: NA
D gene: NA
J gene: TRBJ1-5
V gene: TRBV2

CDR3 protein: CAISEEGGGNQPQHF
CDR3 DNA: TGTGCCATCAGTGAAGAGGGCGGGGGCAATCAGCCCCAGCATTTT
clone size: NA
D gene: NA
J gene: TRBJ1-5
V gene: TRBV10-3

CDR3 protein: CASSVARGTGNGYTF
CDR3 DNA: TGTGCCAGCAGCGTAGCTCGTGGGACAGGGAATGGCTACACCTTC
clone size: NA
D gene: TRBD1
J gene: TRBJ1-2
V gene: TRBV9

CDR3 protein: CASSQDFRAGGGTF
CDR3 DNA: TGTGCCAGCAGCCAAGATTTCCGTGCGGGGGGAGGCACCTTC
clone size: NA
D gene: NA
J gene: TRBJ1-2
V gene: TRBV4-2

CDR3 protein: CASSQGPGQGVYGYTF
CDR3 DNA: TGCGCCAGCAGCCAAGGACCGGGACAGGGGGTCTATGGCTACACCTTC
clone size: NA
D gene: TRBD1
J gene: TRBJ1-2
V gene: TRBV4-3

CDR3 protein: CASSPYREMNTGELFF
CDR3 DNA: TGTGCCAGCAGCCCCTACAGGGAGATGAACACCGGGGAGCTGTTTTTT
clone size: NA
D gene: NA
J gene: TRBJ2-2
V gene: TRBV13

CDR3 protein: CASSQGLAGGPFVSYNEQFF
CDR3 DNA: TGCGCCAGCAGCCAAGGACTAGCGGGGGGGCCTTTCGTTTCCTACAATGAGCAGTTCTTC
clone size: NA
D gene: TRBD2
J gene: TRBJ2-1
V gene: TRBV4-3

CDR3 protein: CASIHQGRNTEAFF
CDR3 DNA: TGTGCCAGCATTCACCAGGGTAGGAACACTGAAGCTTTCTTT
clone size: NA
D gene: NA
J gene: TRBJ1-1
V gene: TRBV6-6

CDR3 protein: CASSSTGNYNEQFF
CDR3 DNA: TGTGCCAGCAGTTCAACCGGGAATTACAATGAGCAGTTCTTC
clone size: few
D gene: NA
J gene: TRBJ2-1
V gene: TRBV27

CDR3 protein: CASSYSGTGGSQPQHF
CDR3 DNA: TGTGCCAGCAGTTATTCCGGGACAGGGGGTTCGCAGCCCCAGCATTTT
clone size: once
D gene: TRBD1
J gene: TRBJ1-5
V gene: TRBV6-6

CDR3 protein: CASRQGVTGGAFF
CDR3 DNA: TGTGCCAGCAGACAGGGGGTTACCGGAGGCGCTTTCTTT
clone size: NA
D gene: TRBD1
J gene: TRBJ1-1
V gene: TRBV2

CDR3 protein: CASSLTSGGARGPYLGQFF
CDR3 DNA: TGTGCCAGCAGCTTGACTAGCGGGGGGGCCAGAGGTCCCTATTTGGGGCAGTTCTTC
clone size: NA
D gene: TRBD2
J gene: TRBJ2-1
V gene: TRBV11-2

CDR3 protein: CASSQVFDRGNEKLFF
CDR3 DNA: TGCGCCAGCAGCCAAGTTTTCGACCGAGGAAATGAAAAACTGTTTTTT
clone size: NA
D gene: NA
J gene: TRBJ1-4
V gene: TRBV4-3

CDR3 protein: CASSTGGSHHEQYF
CDR3 DNA: TGTGCCAGTAGCACAGGGGGTTCCCACCACGAGCAGTACTTC
clone size: NA
D gene: TRBD1
J gene: TRBJ2-7
V gene: TRBV19

CDR3 protein: CASSESGRGEGEQYF
CDR3 DNA: TGCGCCAGCAGTGAGTCGGGCAGGGGAGAGGGGGAGCAGTACTTC
clone size: NA
D gene: NA
J gene: TRBJ2-7
V gene: TRBV10-2

CDR3 protein: CASSFRAGVDNEQFF
CDR3 DNA: TGCGCCAGCAGCTTCCGGGCGGGGGTGGACAATGAGCAGTTCTTC
clone size: NA
D gene: TRBD2
J gene: TRBJ2-1
V gene: TRBV5-1

CDR3 protein: CASANEADTQYF
CDR3 DNA: TGTGCCAGCGCGAATGAGGCGGATACGCAGTATTTT
clone size: few
D gene: NA
J gene: TRBJ2-3
V gene: TRBV19

CDR3 protein: CASGRPGTVNIQYF
CDR3 DNA: TGTGCCAGCGGCCGGCCTGGGACAGTAAACATTCAGTACTTC
clone size: NA
D gene: TRBD1
J gene: TRBJ2-4
V gene: TRBV7-2

CDR3 protein: CASSYQTGNGYTF
CDR3 DNA: TGTGCCAGCAGCTATCAAACAGGGAATGGCTACACCTTC
clone size: few
D gene: NA
J gene: TRBJ1-2
V gene: TRBV7-2

CDR3 protein: CASSFGGREDTQYF
CDR3 DNA: TGTGCCAGCAGCTTCGGGGGGAGGGAAGATACGCAGTATTTT
clone size: NA
D gene: TRBD2
J gene: TRBJ2-3
V gene: TRBV7-2

CDR3 protein: CASSQGLAGGRDTQYF
CDR3 DNA: TGTGCCAGCAGCCAGGGACTAGCGGGGGGGCGGGATACGCAGTATTTT
clone size: NA
D gene: TRBD2
J gene: TRBJ2-3
V gene: TRBV11-3

CDR3 protein: CAISESEASQSYEQYF
CDR3 DNA: TGTGCCATCAGTGAGTCAGAGGCTTCCCAATCCTACGAGCAGTACTTC
clone size: NA
D gene: NA
J gene: TRBJ2-7
V gene: TRBV10-3

CDR3 protein: CASSRRGLATTQYF
CDR3 DNA: TGTGCCAGCAGCCGCCGGGGACTAGCAACGACCCAGTACTTC
clone size: NA
D gene: TRBD2
J gene: TRBJ2-5
V gene: TRBV5-6